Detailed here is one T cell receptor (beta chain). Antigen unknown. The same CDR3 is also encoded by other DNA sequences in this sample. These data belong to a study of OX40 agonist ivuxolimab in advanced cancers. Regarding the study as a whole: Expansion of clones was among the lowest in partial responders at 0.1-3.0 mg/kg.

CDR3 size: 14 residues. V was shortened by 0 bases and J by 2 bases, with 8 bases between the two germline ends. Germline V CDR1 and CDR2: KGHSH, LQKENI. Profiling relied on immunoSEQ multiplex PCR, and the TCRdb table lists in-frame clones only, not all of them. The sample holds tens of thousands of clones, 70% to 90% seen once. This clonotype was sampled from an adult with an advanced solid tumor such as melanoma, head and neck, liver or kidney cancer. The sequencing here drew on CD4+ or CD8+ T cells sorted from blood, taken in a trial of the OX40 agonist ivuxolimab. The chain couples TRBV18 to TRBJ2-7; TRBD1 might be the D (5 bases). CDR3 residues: CASSPPAGTYEQYF. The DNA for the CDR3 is TGTGCCAGCTCACCACCGGCAGGGACCTACGAGCAGTACTTC.